One and the same sample provided the 7 T cell receptor beta chains below, sequenced in a study of T-cell reconstitution after alpha-beta-depleted transplantation in children (dated by TCRdb to the mid-2010s). The intended sense of this specimen's treatment or condition label: allogeneic hematopoietic cell transplantation with graft depleted of TCRalphabeta T cells and CD19 B cells. Libraries were made using PCR. Data came from an Illumina HiSeq 2500. To normalize quantification of the TCRbeta repertoire, the TCR libraries were built with molecular barcoding that relied on unique molecular identifiers. TCRdb trimmed the raw reads at Q25, called clones with MiXCR and kept productive beta chains. Rows merge per CDR3 protein into single entries with the most common DNA and genes. The sample table records 100,000 or so distinct CDR3 sequences; about 25% of these occur just once. Clones ranked in the top ten supply 20% to 25% of the sample.

The sample was PBMCs, taken before TCRalphabeta/CD19-depleted stem cell transplant. The receptor source for this set is a boy aged 2-15 years with acute lymphoblastic leukemia, due to receive a stem cell transplant.

This clonotype was found a few times. This chain joins TRBV28 and TRBJ2-3; maybe TRBD1 (5 bases). With 4 bases removed from V and 0 bases from J, the gap between germline ends came to 11 bases. In germline, CDR1 is MDHEN, CDR2 SYDVKM. This CDR3 is 15 amino acids long. Here the CDR3 DNA reads TGTGCCAGCAGTTGGGGCACCACGAGCACAGATACGCAGTATTTT. This encodes CASSWGTTSTDTQYF. Filled out from reference TRBV28 and TRBJ2-3, the complete variable domain reads DVKVTQSSRYLVKRTGEKVFLECVQDMDHENMFWYRQDPGLGLRLIYFSYDVKMKEKGDIPEGYSVSREKKERFSLILESASTNQTSMYLCASSWGTTSTDTQYFGPGTRLTVL.

This clonotype has just one count. V gene TRBV24-1 combines with J gene TRBJ2-3; the D is unclear. V was pared by 5 bases and J by 2 bases, with 7 bases between. This CDR3 spans 13 amino acids. Germline assignment: CDR1 KGHDR and CDR2 SFDVKD. CDR3 protein: CATSVANTDTQYF. CDR3 nucleotides: TGTGCCACCAGTGTAGCTAACACAGATACGCAGTATTTT.

This clonotype was observed a few times. The J gene is TRBJ2-5, the V gene TRBV5-1; unclear D gene. Germline V gene sequence: CDR1 SGHRS, CDR2 YFSETQ. This CDR3 has 17 amino acids. The V gene lost 3 bases and the J gene lost 2 bases, with 20 bases spanning the gap. This CDR3 reads CASSSRAHEAIQETQYF. CDR3 DNA: TGCGCCAGCAGCTCAAGGGCCCACGAAGCCATACAAGAGACCCAGTACTTC.

V gene TRBV5-5 combines with J gene TRBJ1-5, with a tentative D call TRBD1 (6 bases). Deletions cut 2 bases from V and 0 bases from J, with 12 bases between. The CDR3 sequence is 16 residues long. Germline V CDR1 and CDR2: SGHKS, YYEKEE (reference sequence). Here the CDR3 reads CASSFGTLYSNQPQHF. CDR3 bases: TGTGCCAGCAGCTTCGGGACACTATATAGCAATCAGCCCCAGCATTTT. The full variable domain, in which reference TRBV5-5 and TRBJ1-5 provide the parts outside the CDR3, is DAGVTQSPTHLIKTRGQQVTLRCSPISGHKSVSWYQQVLGQGPQFIFQYYEKEERGRGNFPDRFSARQFPNYSSELNVNALLLGDSALYLCASSFGTLYSNQPQHFGDGTRLSIL.

This clonotype was detected a few times. The rearrangement joins TRBV5-1 to TRBJ2-7, with 11 bases fitting TRBD1. Germline lookup yields CDR1 SGHRS and CDR2 YFSETQ. Trimming cost V 4 bases and J 3 bases; bases outside gene matches: 3. CDR3 length equals 14 residues. In DNA form, the CDR3 reads TGCGCCAGCAGCCCGGGGACAGGGGGCTACGAGCAGTACTTC. Protein sequence: CASSPGTGGYEQYF.

The chain couples TRBV20-1 to TRBJ1-5, with D perhaps TRBD1 (5 bases). The CDR3 runs 14 residues. V dropped 2 bases and J dropped 4 bases, with 12 bases sitting between them. The V gene's germline CDR1 is DFQATT and CDR2 SNEGSKA (reference sequence). CDR3 protein: CSARSPGGNQPQHF. CDR3 bases: TGCAGTGCTAGATCCCCTGGGGGAAATCAGCCCCAGCATTTT.

This clonotype was seen many times. V gene TRBV4-3 combines with J gene TRBJ2-5, with TRBD2 identical over 8 bases. In germline, CDR1 is LGHNA, CDR2 YSLEER. Losses at the gene ends were 5 bases for V and 2 bases for J; bases not matched to a gene: 4. This CDR3 spans 14 amino acids. The CDR3 sequence: CASSVSSGQETQYF. CDR3 sequence (DNA): TGCGCCAGCAGCGTATCTAGCGGGCAAGAGACCCAGTACTTC.